This record covers a single T cell receptor (beta chain). Its antigen is not known. The source of the sample is a study of post-analysis software for immune sequencing data. Libraries were made from TCR beta cDNA, and they carried unique molecular identifiers. Each sample of about 1 to 10 million input T cells yielded roughly 500,000 cDNA molecules, so each molecule approximated one T cell. TCRdb ran MiXCR on the PCR reads and lists one entry per CDR3 protein. The sample yields 250,000 to 300,000 distinct CDR3 sequences, 30% to 45% seen once. Overall study results and limits: About five TRBV segments, including TRBV5-6, TRBV5-1 and TRBV20-1, were more frequent in patients than controls.

Germline-derived CDR1 and CDR2 are LGHNA and YNFKEQ. Trimming left V 5 bases short and J 9 bases short, with 11 bases between. CDR3 length: 13 residues. The chain combines TRBV4-2 with TRBJ1-6; D uncertain. Material for sequencing was blood. The receptor was isolated from a girl aged 5-17 years with multiple sclerosis. Here the CDR3 DNA reads TGTGCCAGCAGCACCTTTTCGAGTTCACCCCTCCACTTT. Residues: CASSTFSSSPLHF.